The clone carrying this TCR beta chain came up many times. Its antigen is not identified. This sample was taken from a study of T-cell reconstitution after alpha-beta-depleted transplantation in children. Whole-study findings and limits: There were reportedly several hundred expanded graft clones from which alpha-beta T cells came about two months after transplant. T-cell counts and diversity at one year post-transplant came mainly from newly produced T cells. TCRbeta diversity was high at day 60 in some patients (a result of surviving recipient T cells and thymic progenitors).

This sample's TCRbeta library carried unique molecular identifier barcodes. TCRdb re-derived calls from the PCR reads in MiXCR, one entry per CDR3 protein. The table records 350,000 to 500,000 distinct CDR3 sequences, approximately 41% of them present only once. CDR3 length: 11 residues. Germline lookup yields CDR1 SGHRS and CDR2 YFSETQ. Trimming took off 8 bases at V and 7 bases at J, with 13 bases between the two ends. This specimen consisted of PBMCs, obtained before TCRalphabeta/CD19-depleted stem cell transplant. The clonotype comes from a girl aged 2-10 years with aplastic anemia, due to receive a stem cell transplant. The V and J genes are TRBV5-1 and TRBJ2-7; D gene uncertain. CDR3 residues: CARRPTTEQYF. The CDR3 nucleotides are TGCGCCAGGAGACCAACAACGGAGCAGTACTTC.